This T cell receptor (beta chain) was retrieved from a study of T cell responses to AZD1222 COVID-19 vaccine. Whole-study findings and limits: After the peak T cell response, and only then, were repertoires sampled. Spike-specific TCR breadth rose after two AZD1222 doses, and depth rose as well. Unmutated variant regions are reportedly targeted by nearly half of spike-specific TCRs.

Concerning this clone: Its antigen remains unknown.

Germline values: CDR1 LGHNA, CDR2 YSLEER. Deletions cut 0 bases from V and 7 bases from J, with 26 bases between. The CDR3 consists of 19 residues. Measured with immunoSEQ multiplex PCR; TCRdb has only the in-frame clones, and not every one. The sample lists 120,000 to 150,000 clones; roughly 90% were seen once. The source was peripheral blood, collected 28 days after the second AZD1222 dose. The receptor's source is an adult who received the AZD1222 COVID-19 vaccine. The chain is built from TRBV4-3 and TRBJ2-3; D might be TRBD1 or TRBD2, each matching 5 bases. The CDR3 bases are TGCGCCAGCAGCCAAGATCCCGAGGGGCCACGCGACCTAAGTTATACGCAGTATTTT. Protein sequence: CASSQDPEGPRDLSYTQYF.